The 5 T cell receptor beta chains below come from one sample, sequenced in a study of human T cells and chemical hapten exposure. TCRdb re-derived calls from the RACE reads in MiXCR, one entry per CDR3 protein. This table holds over 60,000 distinct CDR3 sequences, 9% to 12% found once. Time point indicated: patch test 2, 6 weeks after DPC sensitization. Treatment reported: therapeutic diphenylcyclopropenone sensitization with weekly scalp DPC. Sequencing was performed on whole blood, taken in connection with sensitization to the hapten diphenylcyclopropenone (DPC). The origin of the receptors is a woman aged 45 to 65 with alopecia areata. Some clones in this sample may be carry-over from other donors' samples.

V and J are TRBV28 and TRBJ2-5; 10 bases align to TRBD2. Unmatched junction bases numbered 6, after V lost 5 bases and J lost 3 bases. In germline, CDR1 is MDHEN, CDR2 SYDVKM. The CDR3 contains 15 residues. CDR3 nucleotide sequence: TGTGCCAGCAGTCGGCGGACTAGCGGAAAAGAGACCCAGTACTTC. It specifies CASSRRTSGKETQYF.

This clonotype showed up just a few times. CDR3 residues: CASSSSVDYYTDTQYF. CDR3 DNA sequence: TGTGCCAGCAGCTCATCGGTCGACTACTACACAGATACGCAGTATTTT. The rearrangement joins TRBV11-3 to TRBJ2-3, with D tentatively TRBD2 (5 bases). The V gene's germline CDR1 is SGHNT and CDR2 YENEEA. CDR3 length equals 16 residues. Trimming cost V 4 bases and J 2 bases, with 16 bases left between them.

Points on this clonotype: Given a much more abundant clone one base away, this may be a read error. The chain carries TRBV28 and TRBJ2-7, with unresolved D. V was cut by 6 bases and J by 4 bases, with 7 bases left in between. The CDR3 covers 11 residues. In germline, CDR1 is MDHEN, CDR2 SYDVKM. CDR3 sequence (DNA): TGTGCCAGCAGATTCCGGTACGAGCAGTACTTC. Its protein product is CASRFRYEQYF. The full variable domain, completed using reference TRBV28 and TRBJ2-7, is DVKVTQSSRYLVKRTGEKVFLECVQDMDHENMFWYRQDPGLGLRLIYFSYDVKMKEKGDIPEGYSVSREKKERFSLILESASTNQTSMYLCASRFRYEQYFGPGTRLTVT.

This clonotype has at least ten counts. The rearrangement links TRBV11-2 to TRBJ2-3; 8 bases agree with TRBD2. Looked up from germline, CDR1 is SGHAT and CDR2 is FQNNGV. J lost 9 bases, V lost 0 bases, and 8 bases had no gene match. The CDR3 runs to 15 residues. CDR3 sequence reads: CASSLEIRSGRTQYF. CDR3 nucleotides: TGTGCCAGCAGCTTAGAAATTCGGAGCGGGAGAACGCAGTATTTT.

In its sample, this clonotype was seen many times. The chain has TRBV5-4 and TRBJ2-5; possibly TRBD2 for D (6 bases). The CDR3 is made up of 14 amino acids. CDR1 SGHNT and CDR2 YYREEE come from the germline V gene (reference sequence). Deletions cut 2 bases from V and 1 base from J, with 9 bases between. As DNA, the CDR3 is TGTGCCAGCAGCTTAGGAGGGTTCCAAGAGACCCAGTACTTC. Its protein is CASSLGGFQETQYF.